This TCR beta chain was captured by sequencing in a study of blood T cells in healthy people across ages. The V gene lost 5 bases and the J gene lost 8 bases, with 18 bases spanning the gap. The CDR3 consists of 15 residues. CDR1 is SGHTA and CDR2 is FQGNSA in the germline V gene. It was with a sample-barcoded 5' primer and a J-beta primer mix that a second PCR of roughly 7 to 12 cycles was run. MiXCR was run by TCRdb on the 5' RACE reads, yielding one entry per CDR3 protein. This repertoire shows approximately 320,000 distinct CDR3 sequences, 25% to 30% found once; its top ten account for 29%. Sequencing input: blood. This chain connects TRBV7-2 to TRBJ1-4; no clear D gene. The TCR originated in a woman in her sixties or seventies in good health. The CDR3: CASSLRGAGGEKLFF. As DNA, the CDR3 is TGTGCCAGCAGCCTACGGGGTGCGGGCGGGGAAAAACTGTTTTTT. Looking up the rest from reference TRBV7-2 and TRBJ1-4 gives the full variable domain: GAGVSQSPSNKVTEKGKDVELRCDPISGHTALYWYRQSLGQGLEFLIYFQGNSAPDKSGLPSDRFSAERTGGSVSTLTIQRTQQEDSAVYLCASSLRGAGGEKLFFGSGTQLSVL.